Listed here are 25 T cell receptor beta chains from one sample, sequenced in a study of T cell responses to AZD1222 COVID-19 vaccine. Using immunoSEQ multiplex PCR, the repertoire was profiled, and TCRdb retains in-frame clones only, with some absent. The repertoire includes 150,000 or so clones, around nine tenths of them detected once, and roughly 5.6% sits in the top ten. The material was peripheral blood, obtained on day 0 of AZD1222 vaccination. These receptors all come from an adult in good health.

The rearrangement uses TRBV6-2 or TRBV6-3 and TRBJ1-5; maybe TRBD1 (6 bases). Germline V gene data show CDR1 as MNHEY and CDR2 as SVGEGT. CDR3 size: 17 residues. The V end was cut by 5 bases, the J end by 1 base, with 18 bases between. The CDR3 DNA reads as TGTGCCAGCAGTCGCGTAATGTCGGGGGCGAGCAATCAGCCCCAGCATTTT. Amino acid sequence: CASSRVMSGASNQPQHF.

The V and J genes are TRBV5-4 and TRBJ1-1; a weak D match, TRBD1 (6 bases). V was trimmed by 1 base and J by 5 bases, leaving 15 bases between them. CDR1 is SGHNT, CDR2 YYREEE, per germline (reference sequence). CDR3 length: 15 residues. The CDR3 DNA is TGTGCCAGCAGCTTGAGCAGGGGCGCGGGGACTGAAGCTTTCTTT. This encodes CASSLSRGAGTEAFF.

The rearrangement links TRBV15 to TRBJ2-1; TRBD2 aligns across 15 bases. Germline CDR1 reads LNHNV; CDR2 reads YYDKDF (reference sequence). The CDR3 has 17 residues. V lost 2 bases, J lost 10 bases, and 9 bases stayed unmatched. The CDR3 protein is CATSRRTSGRAVKEQFF. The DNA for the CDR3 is TGTGCCACCAGCAGACGGACTAGCGGGAGGGCCGTAAAAGAGCAGTTCTTC. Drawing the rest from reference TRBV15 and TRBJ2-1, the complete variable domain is DAMVIQNPRYQVTQFGKPVTLSCSQTLNHNVMYWYQQKSSQAPKLLFHYYDKDFNNEADTPDNFQSRRPNTSFCFLDIRSPGLGDTAMYLCATSRRTSGRAVKEQFFGPGTRLTVL.

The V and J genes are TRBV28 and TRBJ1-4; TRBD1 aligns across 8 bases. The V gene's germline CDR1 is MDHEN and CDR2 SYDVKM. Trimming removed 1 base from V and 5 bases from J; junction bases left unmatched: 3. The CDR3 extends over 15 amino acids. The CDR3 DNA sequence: TGTGCCAGCAGTTTATTGACAGGGGCGAATGAAAAACTGTTTTTT. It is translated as CASSLLTGANEKLFF.

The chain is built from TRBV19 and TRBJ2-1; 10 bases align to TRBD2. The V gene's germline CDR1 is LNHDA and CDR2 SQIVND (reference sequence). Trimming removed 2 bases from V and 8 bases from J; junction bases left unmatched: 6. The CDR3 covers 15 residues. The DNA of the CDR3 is TGTGCCAGTAGTATAAGCGGGAGGGCCGGGGATGAGCAGTTCTTC. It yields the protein CASSISGRAGDEQFF.

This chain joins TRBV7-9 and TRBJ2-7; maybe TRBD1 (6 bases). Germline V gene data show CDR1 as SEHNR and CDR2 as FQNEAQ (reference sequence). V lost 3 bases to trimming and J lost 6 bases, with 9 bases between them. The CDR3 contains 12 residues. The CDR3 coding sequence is TGTGCCAGCAGCTTCCAAGGGGGCGAGCAGTACTTC. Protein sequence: CASSFQGGEQYF.

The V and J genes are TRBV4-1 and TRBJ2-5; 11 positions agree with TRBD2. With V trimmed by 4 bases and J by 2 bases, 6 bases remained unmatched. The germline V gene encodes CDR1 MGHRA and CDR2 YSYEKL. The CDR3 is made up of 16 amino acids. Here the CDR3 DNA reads TGCGCCAGCAGCCCGGGGACTAGCGGAACGCAAGAGACCCAGTACTTC. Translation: CASSPGTSGTQETQYF.

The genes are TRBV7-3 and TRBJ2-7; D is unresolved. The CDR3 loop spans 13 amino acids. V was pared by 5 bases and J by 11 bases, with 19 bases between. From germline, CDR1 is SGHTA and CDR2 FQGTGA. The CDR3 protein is CASSRIQATSKYF. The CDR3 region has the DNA TGTGCCAGCAGCCGGATCCAAGCGACCTCAAAGTACTTC. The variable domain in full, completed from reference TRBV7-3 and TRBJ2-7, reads GAGVSQTPSNKVTEKGKYVELRCDPISGHTALYWYRQSLGQGPEFLIYFQGTGAADDSGLPNDRFFAVRPEGSVSTLKIQRTERGDSAVYLCASSRIQATSKYFGPGTRLTVT.

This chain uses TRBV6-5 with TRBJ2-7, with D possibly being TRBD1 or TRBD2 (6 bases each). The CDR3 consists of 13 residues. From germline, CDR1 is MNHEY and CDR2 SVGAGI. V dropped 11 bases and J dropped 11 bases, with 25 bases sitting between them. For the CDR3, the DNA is TGTGCCTCCCCGGGGGCGGGACCGCCTTATAAGTACTTC. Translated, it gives CASPGAGPPYKYF.

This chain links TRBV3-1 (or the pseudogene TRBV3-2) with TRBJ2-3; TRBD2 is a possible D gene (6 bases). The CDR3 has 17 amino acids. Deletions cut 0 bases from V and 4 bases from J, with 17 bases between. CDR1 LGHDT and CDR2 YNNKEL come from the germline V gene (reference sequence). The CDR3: CASSQDLLAAGADTQYF. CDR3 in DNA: TGTGCCAGCAGCCAAGACCTTTTAGCGGCCGGCGCAGATACGCAGTATTTT.

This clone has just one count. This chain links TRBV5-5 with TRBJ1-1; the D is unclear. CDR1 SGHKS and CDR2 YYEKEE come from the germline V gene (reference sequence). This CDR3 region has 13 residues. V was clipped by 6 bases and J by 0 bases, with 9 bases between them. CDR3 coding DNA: TGTGCCAGCACCACAGATCTGAACACTGAAGCTTTCTTT. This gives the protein CASTTDLNTEAFF. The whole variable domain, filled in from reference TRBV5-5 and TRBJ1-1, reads DAGVTQSPTHLIKTRGQQVTLRCSPISGHKSVSWYQQVLGQGPQFIFQYYEKEERGRGNFPDRFSARQFPNYSSELNVNALLLGDSALYLCASTTDLNTEAFFGQGTRLTVV.

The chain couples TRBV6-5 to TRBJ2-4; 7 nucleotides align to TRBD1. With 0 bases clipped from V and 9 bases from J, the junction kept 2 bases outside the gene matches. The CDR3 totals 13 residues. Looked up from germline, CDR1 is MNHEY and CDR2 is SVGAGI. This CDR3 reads CASSYSQGFIQYF. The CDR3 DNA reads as TGTGCCAGCAGTTACTCACAGGGGTTCATTCAGTACTTC.

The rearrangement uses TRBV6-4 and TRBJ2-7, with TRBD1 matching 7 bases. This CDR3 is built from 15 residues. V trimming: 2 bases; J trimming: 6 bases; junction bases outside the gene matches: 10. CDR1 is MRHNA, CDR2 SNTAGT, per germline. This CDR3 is CASSDLLKRGREQYF. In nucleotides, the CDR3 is TGTGCCAGCAGTGACCTATTGAAGAGGGGGCGCGAGCAGTACTTC.

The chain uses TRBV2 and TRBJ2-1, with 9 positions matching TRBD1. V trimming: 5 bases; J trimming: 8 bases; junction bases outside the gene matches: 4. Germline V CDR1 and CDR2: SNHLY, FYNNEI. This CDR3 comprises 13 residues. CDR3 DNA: TGTGCCAGCAGTATCGACAGGGGGTATGAGCAGTTCTTC. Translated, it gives CASSIDRGYEQFF. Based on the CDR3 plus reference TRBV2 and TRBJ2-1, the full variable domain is EPEVTQTPSHQVTQMGQEVILRCVPISNHLYFYWYRQILGQKVEFLVSFYNNEISEKSEIFDDQFSVERPDGSNFTLKIRSTKLEDSAMYFCASSIDRGYEQFFGPGTRLTVL.

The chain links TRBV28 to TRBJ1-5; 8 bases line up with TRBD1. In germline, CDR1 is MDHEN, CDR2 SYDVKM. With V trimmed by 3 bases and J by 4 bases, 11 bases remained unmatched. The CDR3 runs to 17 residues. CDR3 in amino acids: CASSFSRTGSRNQPQHF. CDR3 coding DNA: TGTGCCAGCAGTTTTAGTAGGACAGGGTCAAGGAATCAGCCCCAGCATTTT. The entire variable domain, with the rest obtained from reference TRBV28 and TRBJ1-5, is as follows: DVKVTQSSRYLVKRTGEKVFLECVQDMDHENMFWYRQDPGLGLRLIYFSYDVKMKEKGDIPEGYSVSREKKERFSLILESASTNQTSMYLCASSFSRTGSRNQPQHFGDGTRLSIL.

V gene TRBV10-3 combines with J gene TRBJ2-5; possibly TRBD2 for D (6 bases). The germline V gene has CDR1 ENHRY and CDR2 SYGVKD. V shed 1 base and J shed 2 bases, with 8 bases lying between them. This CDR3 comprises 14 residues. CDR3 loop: CAISEWGTQETQYF. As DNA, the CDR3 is TGTGCCATCAGTGAGTGGGGGACTCAAGAGACCCAGTACTTC.

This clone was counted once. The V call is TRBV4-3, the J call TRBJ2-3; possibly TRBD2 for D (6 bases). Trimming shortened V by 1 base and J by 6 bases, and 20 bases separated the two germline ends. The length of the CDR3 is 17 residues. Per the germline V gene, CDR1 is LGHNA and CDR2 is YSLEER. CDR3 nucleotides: TGCGCCAGCAGCCAAGGTGCCGGGACTGACCCGGGTGATACGCAGTATTTT. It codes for CASSQGAGTDPGDTQYF.

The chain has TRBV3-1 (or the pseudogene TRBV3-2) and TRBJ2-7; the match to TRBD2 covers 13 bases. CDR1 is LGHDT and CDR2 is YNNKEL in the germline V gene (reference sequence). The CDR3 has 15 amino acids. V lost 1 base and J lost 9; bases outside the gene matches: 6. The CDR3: CASSQVGLAGVAQYF. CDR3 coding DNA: TGTGCCAGCAGCCAAGTCGGACTAGCGGGGGTGGCGCAGTACTTC.

CDR3 sequence reads: CASTSDKKPYEQYF. CDR3 DNA: TGCGCCAGCACTTCGGACAAGAAACCCTACGAGCAGTACTTC. V and J are TRBV10-2 and TRBJ2-7, with D tentatively TRBD1 (5 bases). The CDR3 extends over 14 amino acids. The V gene lost 7 bases and the J gene lost 2 bases, with 15 bases spanning the gap. Germline assignment: CDR1 WSHSY and CDR2 SAAADI.

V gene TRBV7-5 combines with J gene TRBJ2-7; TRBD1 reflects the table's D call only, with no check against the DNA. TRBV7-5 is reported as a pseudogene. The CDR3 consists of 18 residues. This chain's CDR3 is CVRSLALSDRNIAYEQYF. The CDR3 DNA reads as TGTGTCAGAAGCTTAGCCCTTTCCGACAGGAATATCGCCTACGAGCAGTACTTC.

The chain's CDR3 is CASNFWRQPSNYGYTF. CDR3 DNA: TGTGCCAGCAACTTTTGGCGGCAGCCTTCTAACTATGGCTACACCTTC. The chain has TRBV2 and TRBJ1-2; no firm D call. Germline V gives CDR1 SNHLY, CDR2 FYNNEI. The CDR3 spans 16 residues. Trimming took 7 bases from V and 0 from J, leaving 18 bases between them.

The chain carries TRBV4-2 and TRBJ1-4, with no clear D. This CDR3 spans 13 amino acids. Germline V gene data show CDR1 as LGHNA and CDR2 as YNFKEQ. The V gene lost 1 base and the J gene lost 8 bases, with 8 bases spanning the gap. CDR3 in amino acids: CASSQGPREKLFF. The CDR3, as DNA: TGTGCCAGCAGCCAAGGACCCAGGGAAAAACTGTTTTTT.

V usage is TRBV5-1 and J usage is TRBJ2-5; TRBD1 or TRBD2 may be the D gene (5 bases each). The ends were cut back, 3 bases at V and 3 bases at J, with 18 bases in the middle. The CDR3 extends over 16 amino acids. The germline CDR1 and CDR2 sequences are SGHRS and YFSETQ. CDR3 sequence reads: CASSSGLRDGKETQYF. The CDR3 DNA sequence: TGCGCCAGCAGCTCCGGCCTCCGGGACGGCAAAGAGACCCAGTACTTC.

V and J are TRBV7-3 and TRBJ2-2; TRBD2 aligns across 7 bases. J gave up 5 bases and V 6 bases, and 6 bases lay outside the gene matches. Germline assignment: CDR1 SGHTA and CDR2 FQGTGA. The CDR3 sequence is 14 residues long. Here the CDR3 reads CASSSTAGTGELFF. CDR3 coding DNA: TGTGCCAGCAGTTCCACAGCGGGGACCGGGGAGCTGTTTTTT. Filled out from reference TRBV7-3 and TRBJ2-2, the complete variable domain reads GAGVSQTPSNKVTEKGKYVELRCDPISGHTALYWYRQSLGQGPEFLIYFQGTGAADDSGLPNDRFFAVRPEGSVSTLKIQRTERGDSAVYLCASSSTAGTGELFFGEGSRLTVL.

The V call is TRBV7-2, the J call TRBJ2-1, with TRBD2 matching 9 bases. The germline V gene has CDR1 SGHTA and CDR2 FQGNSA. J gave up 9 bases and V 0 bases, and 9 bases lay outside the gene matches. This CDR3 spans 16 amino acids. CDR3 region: CASSLASGGGALEQFF. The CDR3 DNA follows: TGTGCCAGCAGCTTAGCGTCCGGCGGGGGGGCCCTTGAGCAGTTCTTC.